These 25 T cell receptor beta chains came from one sample sequenced in a study of early T cells in non-severe SARS-CoV-2 infection. TCRdb reanalysed the 5' RACE reads using MiXCR and keeps one entry per CDR3 protein. The repertoire holds approximately 90,000 distinct CDR3 sequences, with approximately 11% as singletons. The material sequenced was whole blood, taken at baseline. These receptor sequences come from an adult who was a healthcare worker with PCR-confirmed SARS-CoV-2 infection or an uninfected control (not recorded which).

J is TRBJ2-2 and V is TRBV27; D is possibly TRBD1 (6 bases). This CDR3 is 16 amino acids long. CDR1 and CDR2 from the germline V gene are MNHEY and SMNVEV (reference sequence). V lost 5 bases and J 0 bases, leaving 13 bases between the germline ends. CDR3 residues: CASSLTGLTNTGELFF. Here the CDR3 DNA reads TGTGCCAGCAGTCTGACAGGTCTAACGAACACCGGGGAGCTGTTTTTT.

This clonotype was counted between two and nine times. V usage is TRBV18 and J usage is TRBJ2-7; 14 nucleotides align to TRBD2. In germline, CDR1 is KGHSH, CDR2 LQKENI. J was trimmed by 2 bases and V by 5 bases; bases with no gene match: 5. The CDR3 length is 16 residues. CDR3 bases: TGTGCCAGCTCATCAGGGACTAGCGGGAGTCCCTACGAGCAGTACTTC. Protein product: CASSSGTSGSPYEQYF.

V is TRBV7-9 and J is TRBJ2-1; 7 positions match TRBD2. This CDR3 spans 15 amino acids. The trim removed 3 bases at V and 6 bases at J, leaving 8 bases unmatched. Germline V lookup: CDR1 SEHNR, CDR2 FQNEAQ (reference sequence). CDR3 sequence reads: CASSFPSAGVNEQFF. The CDR3 region has the DNA TGTGCCAGCAGCTTTCCTTCGGCGGGGGTCAATGAGCAGTTCTTC.

This clonotype occurred a few times. The chain uses TRBV20-1 and TRBJ1-1; maybe TRBD1 (6 bases). Per the germline V gene, CDR1 is DFQATT and CDR2 is SNEGSKA (reference sequence). Trimming removed 6 bases from V and 2 bases from J, with 13 bases in between. CDR3 length: 13 residues. Here the CDR3 DNA reads TGCAGTGCCCCGGACAGAGCTAACACTGAAGCTTTCTTT. Translated: CSAPDRANTEAFF.

Points on this clonotype: A much larger clone differs by one base, so this may be a read error. The chain recombines TRBV12-3 or TRBV12-4 with TRBJ1-4; 9 bases are shared with TRBD1. Trimming at V came to 6 bases and at J to 0 bases, leaving 2 bases not matched to a gene. CDR3 length: 15 residues. CDR3 sequence: CASSRQGATNEKLFF. CDR3 DNA: TGTGCCAGCAGCCGACAGGGGGCAACTAATGAAAAACTGTTTTTT.

By share, this clonotype counts as medium-sized. The chain joins TRBV29-1 to TRBJ2-7; 10 bases line up with TRBD1. Trimming removed 6 bases from V and 4 bases from J; junction bases left unmatched: 6. The CDR3 length is 13 residues. Germline lookup yields CDR1 SQVTM and CDR2 ANQGSEA. The CDR3 loop is CSVVGQGIYEQYF. The DNA for the CDR3 is TGCAGCGTGGTGGGACAGGGGATTTACGAGCAGTACTTC.

This clonotype has at least ten counts. The rearrangement uses TRBV7-6 and TRBJ2-7, with D perhaps TRBD1 or TRBD2 (6 bases each). Germline CDR1 and CDR2: SGHVS and FNYEAQ. With 5 bases removed from V and 2 bases from J, the gap between germline ends came to 16 bases. CDR3 size: 15 residues. The chain's CDR3 is CASSPHPGGTYEQYF. The CDR3 DNA sequence: TGTGCCAGCAGCCCCCATCCCGGGGGCACCTACGAGCAGTACTTC.

V and J are TRBV19 and TRBJ1-2; D is undetermined. Germline V lookup: CDR1 LNHDA, CDR2 SQIVND (reference sequence). V dropped 2 bases and J dropped 0 bases, with 10 bases sitting between them. This CDR3 has 15 amino acids. CDR3 in DNA: TGTGCCAGTAGTATAAAGAAGGGCTCTAACTATGGCTACACCTTC. It translates to CASSIKKGSNYGYTF. Variable domain in full (rest from reference TRBV19 and TRBJ1-2): DGGITQSPKYLFRKEGQNVTLSCEQNLNHDAMYWYRQDPGQGLRLIYYSQIVNDFQKGDIAEGYSVSREKKESFPLTVTSAQKNPTAFYLCASSIKKGSNYGYTFGSGTRLTVV.

This clonotype came up many times. The V gene is TRBV3-1, the J gene TRBJ1-3; D is unclear. This CDR3 spans 16 amino acids. The V end was cut by 1 base, the J end by 0 bases, with 10 bases between. Germline V CDR1 and CDR2: LGHDT, YNNKEL (reference sequence). CDR3 sequence (DNA): TGTGCCAGCAGCCAAGCTTTTGGAAGCTCTGGAAACACCATATATTTT. Its protein is CASSQAFGSSGNTIYF.

The chain uses TRBV5-1 and TRBJ2-3; D is ambiguous. The CDR3 loop spans 14 amino acids. Trimming shortened V by 1 base and J by 2 bases, and 8 bases separated the two germline ends. CDR1 SGHRS and CDR2 YFSETQ come from the germline V gene. CDR3 coding DNA: TGCGCCAGCAGCTTGAACAGTCACACAGATACGCAGTATTTT. As protein: CASSLNSHTDTQYF.

V gene TRBV7-3 combines with J gene TRBJ2-2; no reliable D call. This CDR3 has 13 amino acids. Trimming stripped 8 bases from V and 2 bases from J, with 9 bases between. Germline V lookup: CDR1 SGHTA, CDR2 FQGTGA. The CDR3 region is CASRALNTGELFF. In nucleotides, the CDR3 is TGTGCCAGCCGTGCATTAAACACCGGGGAGCTGTTTTTT. Full variable domain (rest looked up from reference TRBV7-3 and TRBJ2-2): GAGVSQTPSNKVTEKGKYVELRCDPISGHTALYWYRQSLGQGPEFLIYFQGTGAADDSGLPNDRFFAVRPEGSVSTLKIQRTERGDSAVYLCASRALNTGELFFGEGSRLTVL.

The rearrangement links TRBV28 to TRBJ1-4, with D possibly being TRBD1 (6 bases). The CDR3 sequence is 13 residues long. V dropped 2 bases and J dropped 7 bases, with 8 bases sitting between them. CDR1 and CDR2 from the germline V gene are MDHEN and SYDVKM. CDR3 DNA sequence: TGTGCCAGCAGTTTACACAGGGTTGAAAAACTGTTTTTT. Residues: CASSLHRVEKLFF.

The CDR3 region has the DNA TGTGCCAGCAGCCAAAACACGGGTACGAACACCGGGGAGCTGTTTTTT. Encoded protein: CASSQNTGTNTGELFF. The chain carries TRBV3-1 and TRBJ2-2; D is unresolved. V lost 2 bases to trimming and J lost 0 bases, with 10 bases between them. This CDR3 contains 16 residues. Germline V gives CDR1 LGHDT, CDR2 YNNKEL (reference sequence).

This clonotype was seen ten or more times. The chain carries TRBV10-2 and TRBJ2-5; 9 nucleotides agree with TRBD1. From germline, CDR1 is WSHSY and CDR2 SAAADI. With 3 bases clipped from V and 4 bases from J, the junction kept 6 bases outside the gene matches. There are 15 residues in the CDR3. For the CDR3, the DNA is TGCGCCAGCAGTGACGTGGACAGGGGCCCAGAGACCCAGTACTTC. Translated: CASSDVDRGPETQYF.

This clonotype has at least ten counts. J is TRBJ1-2 and V is TRBV11-2; a possible D gene is TRBD1 (5 bases). Germline V gene data show CDR1 as SGHAT and CDR2 as FQNNGV. The CDR3 runs 15 residues. Trimming pared 5 bases from V and 4 bases from J, leaving 17 bases between. In DNA, the CDR3 is TGTGCCAGCAGCCCGGGGACCGCCGAACGCTATGGCTACACCTTC. This sequence encodes CASSPGTAERYGYTF.

In its sample, this clonotype was seen many times. This chain connects TRBV11-2 to TRBJ2-7; 8 positions agree with TRBD1. CDR1 is SGHAT, CDR2 FQNNGV, per germline. The CDR3 loop spans 13 amino acids. After removal of 3 bases from V and 5 bases from J, the junction contained 3 bases not matched to a gene. The CDR3: CASSFGQGHEQYF. DNA for the CDR3: TGTGCCAGCAGCTTTGGACAGGGCCACGAGCAGTACTTC.

This clonotype occurred a few times. The CDR3 bases are TGTGCCACCAGTGATTTGCGGCGGGGCGACAATGAGCAGTTCTTC. It codes for CATSDLRRGDNEQFF. This sequence joins TRBV24-1 and TRBJ2-1, with D perhaps matching TRBD2 (6 bases). V lost 0 bases and J lost 5, with 10 bases in between. This CDR3 has 15 residues. Per the germline V gene, CDR1 is KGHDR and CDR2 is SFDVKD.

This clonotype was counted only a few times. This sequence joins TRBV24-1 and TRBJ1-1; D unresolved. Trimming took off 0 bases at V and 4 bases at J, with 5 bases between the two ends. In germline, CDR1 is KGHDR, CDR2 SFDVKD. The CDR3 runs to 13 residues. For the CDR3, the DNA is TGTGCCACCAGTGATTTGAAGCGCACTGAAGCTTTCTTT. Amino acid sequence: CATSDLKRTEAFF.

This clonotype has a handful of counts. The rearrangement joins TRBV20-1 to TRBJ2-2; no clear D gene. Germline assignment: CDR1 DFQATT and CDR2 SNEGSKA (reference sequence). The V and J ends lost 4 bases and 1 base respectively, with 1 base between them. The CDR3 extends over 11 amino acids. The CDR3 loop reads CSAKNTGELFF. The CDR3 nucleotides read TGCAGTGCTAAGAACACCGGGGAGCTGTTTTTT.

In its sample, this clonotype was seen many times. J is TRBJ2-3 and V is TRBV7-9, with D possibly matching TRBD2 (6 bases). V dropped 4 bases and J dropped 0 bases, with 20 bases sitting between them. From germline, CDR1 is SEHNR and CDR2 FQNEAQ (reference sequence). The CDR3 runs 18 residues. CDR3 bases: TGTGCCAGCAGCTCCAGGATTACTCTGAGCGGGAGCACAGATACGCAGTATTTT. Amino acid sequence: CASSSRITLSGSTDTQYF.

The sample holds many counts of this clonotype. The rearrangement joins TRBV6-5 to TRBJ2-3, with TRBD2 identical over 10 bases. CDR1 MNHEY and CDR2 SVGAGI come from the germline V gene. This CDR3 is 17 amino acids long. V was clipped by 1 base and J by 4 bases; unmatched bases: 8. The CDR3 sequence is CASSYLKAGGPPDTQYF. In DNA form, the CDR3 reads TGTGCCAGCAGTTACTTAAAAGCGGGAGGGCCCCCAGATACGCAGTATTTT.

The chain combines TRBV12-3 or TRBV12-4 with TRBJ1-4; no reliable D call. Trimming removed 1 base at V and 6 bases at J, with 12 bases between. CDR3 length equals 15 residues. Here the CDR3 DNA reads TGTGCCAGCAGTTTAGGAGGGCTGTCGTATGAAAAACTGTTTTTT. Translating gives CASSLGGLSYEKLFF.

This clonotype was seen ten or more times. The chain combines TRBV24-1 with TRBJ2-3; D ambiguous. The CDR3 runs 15 residues. The germline V and J ends were trimmed by 3 bases and 4 bases, with 13 bases remaining between them. Germline V lookup: CDR1 KGHDR, CDR2 SFDVKD. The CDR3 region is CATSDQPPTPDTQYF. CDR3 bases: TGTGCCACCAGTGATCAACCCCCGACTCCAGATACGCAGTATTTT.

This clonotype was counted between two and nine times. The chain uses TRBV7-2 and TRBJ2-7; D is undetermined. Germline lookup yields CDR1 SGHTA and CDR2 FQGNSA. The CDR3 is 13 residues long. V dropped 4 bases and J dropped 3 bases, with 10 bases sitting between them. CDR3 sequence: CASSYWANYEQYF. DNA for the CDR3: TGTGCCAGCAGCTATTGGGCTAACTACGAGCAGTACTTC.

The rearrangement uses TRBV28 and TRBJ2-7, with D hard to call. Trimming shortened V by 2 bases and J by 7 bases, and 12 bases separated the two germline ends. Per germline, CDR1 MDHEN and CDR2 SYDVKM. This CDR3 spans 13 amino acids. The CDR3: CASSLIQRREQYF. The CDR3, as DNA: TGTGCCAGCAGTTTAATACAACGACGGGAGCAGTACTTC.